The clone carrying this TCR beta chain occurred a few times. Antigen specificity is unknown. This entry belongs to a study of cytomegalovirus exposure and HLA in healthy donors. Findings of the study overall: Among TCR beta chains, those listed as cytomegalovirus-associated numbered roughly 150. A later analysis, which compared TCR beta chains of equal frequency, found the HLA-associated ones more clonally expanded. Beyond CMV serostatus, there was no information to go on about immune exposure. The presence/absence work took it that sequencing depth was about the same across donors.

The PCR made use of 60 Vbeta and 13 Jbeta primers. The protocol was immunoSEQ multiplex PCR, while the TCRdb copy is restricted to in-frame clones and leaves out a portion. The sample holds over 95,000 clones, approximately 80% seen once. Looked up from germline, CDR1 is SNHLY and CDR2 is FYNNEI. The V gene end was trimmed by 6 bases and the J gene end by 1 base; junction bases not matched to a gene: 4. The CDR3 contains 14 residues. The chain couples TRBV2 to TRBJ1-1; TRBD1 aligns across 8 bases. The sequenced sample consisted of PBMCs. The TCR sequence derives from a female donor in good health and CMV-seronegative. CDR3 sequence (DNA): TGTGCCAGCAGCCGCGGACAGGGGAACACTGAAGCTTTCTTT. It codes for CASSRGQGNTEAFF.